The 32 T cell receptor beta chains below come from one sample, sequenced in a study of blood T cells in healthy people across ages. The second PCR ran roughly 7 to 12 cycles with a sample-barcoded 5' primer and J-beta primers. TCRdb called the 5' RACE reads again in MiXCR, with one record for every CDR3 protein. Of fewer than 1,000,000 distinct CDR3 sequences listed, about 42% are singletons. Input material: blood. These receptors came from a man in his fifties or sixties in good health.

The chain uses TRBV5-5 and TRBJ2-4; the D gene is possibly TRBD1 (6 bases). Trimming removed 3 bases from V and 9 bases from J, with 13 bases in between. The CDR3 covers 13 residues. Germline-derived CDR1 and CDR2 are SGHKS and YYEKEE (reference sequence). The CDR3 region is CASSYDRNVIQYF. In DNA form, the CDR3 reads TGTGCCAGCAGCTACGACAGGAATGTCATTCAGTACTTC.

The sample holds a few counts of this clonotype. The genes are TRBV10-2 and TRBJ2-7; possibly TRBD1 or TRBD2 for D (6 bases each). Germline V lookup: CDR1 WSHSY, CDR2 SAAADI. CDR3 size: 14 residues. Trimming cost V 7 bases and J 3 bases, with 16 bases left between them. DNA for the CDR3: TGCGCCAGCAAGAAGGGGGGAGAGGGCTACGAGCAGTACTTC. Translating it yields CASKKGGEGYEQYF.

This chain connects TRBV4-1 to TRBJ2-7; possibly TRBD1 for D (6 bases). V lost 3 bases and J 2 bases, leaving 11 bases between the germline ends. This CDR3 is built from 14 residues. The germline V gene has CDR1 MGHRA and CDR2 YSYEKL. The CDR3, as DNA: TGCGCCAGCAGCCAGACAGGAATGACCTACGAGCAGTACTTC. Protein: CASSQTGMTYEQYF.

The chain employs TRBV20-1 and TRBJ2-2, with no clear D. Trimming removed 2 bases at V and 2 bases at J, with 6 bases between. The CDR3 sequence is 13 residues long. Germline V gene data show CDR1 as DFQATT and CDR2 as SNEGSKA (reference sequence). This CDR3 reads CSARNRNTGELFF. The DNA for the CDR3 is TGCAGTGCTAGAAACCGAAACACCGGGGAGCTGTTTTTT.

J is TRBJ1-4 and V is TRBV7-2; D unclear. The V end lost 1 base, the J end lost 6 bases, and 9 bases lay between the germline ends. Germline loops: CDR1 SGHTA, CDR2 FQGNSA. The CDR3 contains 14 residues. For the CDR3, the DNA is TGTGCCAGCAGCTTAGTGGGCACCCATGAAAAACTGTTTTTT. Its protein product is CASSLVGTHEKLFF. Looking up the rest from reference TRBV7-2 and TRBJ1-4 gives the full variable domain: GAGVSQSPSNKVTEKGKDVELRCDPISGHTALYWYRQSLGQGLEFLIYFQGNSAPDKSGLPSDRFSAERTGGSVSTLTIQRTQQEDSAVYLCASSLVGTHEKLFFGSGTQLSVL.

V usage is TRBV4-3 and J usage is TRBJ1-1; no reliable D call. Germline V gene lookup returns CDR1 LGHNA and CDR2 YSLEER. Trimming removed 4 bases from V and 5 bases from J, with 20 bases in between. This CDR3 comprises 16 residues. The CDR3 reads CASSPAPPGVRTEAFF. In DNA form, the CDR3 reads TGCGCCAGCAGCCCCGCCCCGCCAGGAGTTAGGACTGAAGCTTTCTTT.

Remarks on this clonotype: A much larger clone sits a single nucleotide away, making a read error possible. The J gene is TRBJ2-1, the V gene TRBV29-1; D tentatively reads TRBD1 or TRBD2 (7 bases each). The germline V gene has CDR1 SQVTM and CDR2 ANQGSEA. The CDR3 sequence is 15 residues long. Trimming took off 0 bases at V and 4 bases at J, with 13 bases between the two ends. DNA of the CDR3: TGCAGCGTTGAAGATGGCAGGGGGGGATACAATGAGCAGTTCTTC. Amino acids: CSVEDGRGGYNEQFF.

This clonotype was observed at least ten times. The chain has TRBV28 and TRBJ2-1; D gene ambiguous. The CDR3 sequence is 15 residues long. Trimming removed 9 bases at V and 0 bases at J, with 15 bases between. The V gene's germline CDR1 is MDHEN and CDR2 SYDVKM. The chain's CDR3 is CASIAGDCSYNEQFF. The DNA for the CDR3 is TGTGCCAGTATAGCTGGAGATTGCTCCTACAATGAGCAGTTCTTC.

V and J are TRBV10-3 and TRBJ2-1; 8 nucleotides match TRBD2. Trimming at V came to 7 bases and at J to 5 bases, leaving 4 bases not matched to a gene. The length of the CDR3 is 13 residues. CDR1 is ENHRY, CDR2 SYGVKD, per germline. Here the CDR3 reads CAITRGANNEQFF. The CDR3 DNA sequence: TGTGCCATCACGCGGGGGGCCAACAATGAGCAGTTCTTC.

There are a few counts of this clonotype. The gene calls are TRBV20-1 and TRBJ1-5; D possibly corresponds to TRBD1 (6 bases). CDR3 length: 11 amino acids. Per germline, CDR1 DFQATT and CDR2 SNEGSKA (reference sequence). Trimming left V 5 bases short and J 7 bases short, with 9 bases between. CDR3 sequence (DNA): TGCAGTGCTGGACAGCAGCAGCCCCAGCATTTT. This translates into CSAGQQQPQHF.

This clonotype was detected only a few times. The genes are TRBV9 and TRBJ1-6; 10 bases line up with TRBD1. V was clipped by 3 bases and J by 6 bases; unmatched bases: 6. The CDR3 is made up of 16 amino acids. CDR1 and CDR2 (germline): SGDLS, YYNGEE. The DNA for the CDR3 is TGTGCCAGCAGCGGAGGGACAGGGGATCTTAATTCACCCCTCCACTTT. It translates to CASSGGTGDLNSPLHF. Together with reference TRBV9 and TRBJ1-6, the CDR3 gives the full variable domain: DSGVTQTPKHLITATGQRVTLRCSPRSGDLSVYWYQQSLDQGLQFLIQYYNGEERAKGNILERFSAQQFPDLHSELNLSSLELGDSALYFCASSGGTGDLNSPLHFGNGTRLTVT.

This rearrangement joins TRBV6-2 or TRBV6-3 to TRBJ2-7, with D perhaps TRBD2 (6 bases). The V end was cut by 0 bases, the J end by 5 bases, with 20 bases between. The CDR3 covers 17 residues. Germline-derived CDR1 and CDR2 are MNHEY and SVGEGT. The CDR3 bases are TGTGCCAGCAGTTACTCGACGATAGGGCAGGGACTTGACGAGCAGTACTTC. Its protein is CASSYSTIGQGLDEQYF.

The chain carries TRBV2 and TRBJ2-7; 8 nucleotides match TRBD1. Germline V CDR1 and CDR2: SNHLY, FYNNEI. V trimming: 6 bases; J trimming: 3 bases; junction bases outside the gene matches: 10. CDR3 length equals 15 residues. The CDR3, as DNA: TGTGCCAGCAGGTCAGTCCGACAGGGGAACTACGAGCAGTACTTC. It codes for CASRSVRQGNYEQYF.

The sample holds one count of this clonotype. V gene TRBV20-1 combines with J gene TRBJ2-7; 9 bases match TRBD2. V trimming: 0 bases; J trimming: 2 bases; junction bases outside the gene matches: 8. This CDR3 region has 16 residues. Per germline, CDR1 DFQATT and CDR2 SNEGSKA (reference sequence). In DNA, the CDR3 is TGCAGTGCTAGAGATATAGCGGGGGCCGTCCCCTACGAGCAGTACTTC. This gives the protein CSARDIAGAVPYEQYF.

The chain uses TRBV28 and TRBJ2-3; TRBD2 aligns across 9 bases. With V trimmed by 6 bases and J by 7 bases, 11 bases remained unmatched. The germline CDR1 and CDR2 sequences are MDHEN and SYDVKM. The CDR3 spans 15 residues. The CDR3 loop reads CASRSGGSDGNTQYF. For the CDR3, the DNA is TGTGCCAGCAGAAGCGGGGGGTCCGACGGAAATACGCAGTATTTT.

This clonotype has just a few counts. The chain combines TRBV20-1 with TRBJ2-7; TRBD1 agrees at 7 bases. CDR3 length: 13 residues. V shed 3 bases and J 6 bases; nucleotides not matched to a gene: 8. Germline CDR1 is DFQATT and CDR2 is SNEGSKA (reference sequence). CDR3 sequence (DNA): TGCAGTGCTAGCCCAAAGACAGGGCGCGAGCAGTACTTC. This gives the protein CSASPKTGREQYF.

The chain carries TRBV20-1 and TRBJ2-2; D gene uncertain. The V end lost 0 bases, the J end lost 2 bases, and 13 bases lay between the germline ends. CDR1 and CDR2 from the germline V gene are DFQATT and SNEGSKA (reference sequence). This CDR3 is built from 16 residues. CDR3 coding DNA: TGCAGTGCTAGAGATCCGAGACTGGGTAACACCGGGGAGCTGTTTTTT. It yields the protein CSARDPRLGNTGELFF.

The rearrangement links TRBV7-8 to TRBJ2-7, with D uncertain. Trimming stripped 1 base from V and 7 bases from J, with 11 bases between. CDR1 SGHVS and CDR2 FQNEAQ come from the germline V gene. This CDR3 spans 13 amino acids. The CDR3 DNA sequence: TGTGCCAGCAGCTTAGGTGCAGTGTTTGAGCAGTACTTC. It specifies CASSLGAVFEQYF.

This clonotype was counted between two and nine times. The chain carries TRBV20-1 and TRBJ2-7; D is uncertain. This CDR3 is 12 amino acids long. CDR1 is DFQATT and CDR2 is SNEGSKA in the germline V gene (reference sequence). V dropped 0 bases and J dropped 4 bases, with 7 bases sitting between them. CDR3 protein: CSARDEWYEQYF. In DNA form, the CDR3 reads TGCAGTGCTAGAGATGAGTGGTACGAGCAGTACTTC.

V and J are TRBV6-1 and TRBJ1-2; 9 bases match TRBD1. This CDR3 is 12 amino acids long. V shed 8 bases, J shed 8 bases, and the junction held 6 bases outside the gene matches. Per germline, CDR1 MNHNS and CDR2 SASEGT. The CDR3, as DNA: TGTGCCAGCCAGTCGGGACAGGGCGGCTACACCTTC. It encodes CASQSGQGGYTF.

The chain is built from TRBV7-9 and TRBJ2-1, with a weak D call TRBD2 (5 bases). CDR3 size: 15 residues. Per germline, CDR1 SEHNR and CDR2 FQNEAQ (reference sequence). Trimming took 0 bases from V and 5 from J, leaving 11 bases between them. Here the CDR3 DNA reads TGTGCCAGCAGCTTAGCGGAGAGGGCGGACAATGAGCAGTTCTTC. Encoded protein: CASSLAERADNEQFF.

This clonotype was observed many times. The CDR3: CATSSKDRDRFSDEQFF. CDR3 sequence (DNA): TGTGCCACCAGCAGTAAGGACAGGGACCGGTTTTCCGATGAGCAGTTCTTC. V usage is TRBV15 and J usage is TRBJ2-1; 8 positions match TRBD1. The length of the CDR3 is 17 residues. The germline V gene has CDR1 LNHNV and CDR2 YYDKDF (reference sequence). V lost 3 bases and J lost 8; bases outside the gene matches: 15.

The chain recombines TRBV13 with TRBJ1-4, with 7 bases matching TRBD1. The J segment lost 2 bases and the V segment lost 3 bases, leaving 6 bases of the junction unmatched. The CDR3 is 16 amino acids. Germline V gives CDR1 PRHDT, CDR2 FYEKMQ (reference sequence). The CDR3 coding sequence is TGTGCCAGCAGCTTGACACCGACAGGGACTAATGAAAAACTGTTTTTT. It yields the protein CASSLTPTGTNEKLFF.

This clonotype was recorded a few times. The chain has TRBV11-2 and TRBJ2-5; TRBD1 matches at 7 bases. This CDR3 is 15 amino acids long. The V gene's germline CDR1 is SGHAT and CDR2 FQNNGV. Trimming took 5 bases from V and 0 from J; bases not matched to a gene: 6. This CDR3 reads CASSGTRGYQETQYF. DNA for the CDR3: TGTGCCAGCAGCGGGACCAGGGGGTACCAAGAGACCCAGTACTTC.

A few counts support this clonotype. The chain uses TRBV12-3 or TRBV12-4 and TRBJ1-5, with TRBD1 matching 8 bases. This CDR3 region has 15 residues. Trimming removed 5 bases from V and 5 bases from J; junction bases left unmatched: 8. The CDR3 region has the DNA TGTGCCAGCAGTCTGGATGGACAGGGTGATCAGCCCCAGCATTTT. This sequence encodes CASSLDGQGDQPQHF.

This clonotype was seen more than once but under ten times. One end of the junction is discordant with germline, which a read error may explain. The J gene is TRBJ2-5, the V gene TRBV29-1; 9 positions agree with TRBD2. The CDR3 is 16 amino acids. Germline V gene lookup returns CDR1 SQVTM and CDR2 ANQGSEA. The DNA for the CDR3 is TGCAGCATTGAAAAACGGCTAGCGGGAAGGTACAATGAGCAGTACTTC. This sequence encodes CSIEKRLAGRYNEQYF.

This chain connects TRBV12-3 or TRBV12-4 to TRBJ1-1, with TRBD1 identical over 9 bases. Unmatched junction bases numbered 6, after V lost 6 bases and J lost 4 bases. This CDR3 spans 14 amino acids. The DNA for the CDR3 is TGTGCCAGCAGGAGACAGGGGGTGAGCACTGAAGCTTTCTTT. It translates to CASRRQGVSTEAFF.

This clonotype has a single count. Being one base from a much bigger clone, this may be a read error. The V call is TRBV7-2, the J call TRBJ2-3; no clear D. Trimming stripped 5 bases from V and 5 bases from J, with 5 bases between. Germline V gene data show CDR1 as SGHTA and CDR2 as FQGNSA. The CDR3 covers 11 residues. The CDR3 is CASSVIDTQYF. CDR3 bases: TGTGCCAGCAGCGTAATAGATACGCAGTATTTT.

This clonotype appeared a few times. V gene TRBV13 combines with J gene TRBJ2-1; maybe TRBD1 (6 bases). Germline values: CDR1 PRHDT, CDR2 FYEKMQ (reference sequence). The V end lost 0 bases, the J end lost 8 bases, and 26 bases lay between the germline ends. The CDR3 extends over 19 amino acids. The CDR3 protein is CASSLGLPGFSGQVDEQFF. CDR3 coding DNA: TGTGCCAGCAGCTTAGGCCTCCCGGGGTTTTCGGGACAAGTGGATGAGCAGTTCTTC.

V usage is TRBV27 and J usage is TRBJ2-7; perhaps TRBD1 as D (6 bases). Trimming shortened V by 2 bases and J by 5 bases, and 13 bases separated the two germline ends. The CDR3 has 14 residues. Per germline, CDR1 MNHEY and CDR2 SMNVEV (reference sequence). The CDR3 bases are TGTGCCAGCAGTTTAAACAGGGTTTTCCACGAGCAGTACTTC. This sequence encodes CASSLNRVFHEQYF.

The gene calls are TRBV20-1 and TRBJ1-1; D is uncertain. The ends were cut back, 2 bases at V and 4 bases at J, with 5 bases in the middle. This CDR3 spans 11 amino acids. The V gene's germline CDR1 is DFQATT and CDR2 SNEGSKA (reference sequence). The CDR3 spells CSARPSTEAFF. The CDR3 DNA is TGCAGTGCTAGACCCAGCACTGAAGCTTTCTTT.

A few counts support this clonotype. The rearrangement joins TRBV9 to TRBJ2-7; maybe TRBD1 (5 bases). Trimming took 4 bases from V and 2 from J, leaving 16 bases between them. The CDR3 length is 15 residues. From germline, CDR1 is SGDLS and CDR2 YYNGEE. DNA for the CDR3: TGTGCCAGCAGCCTGGGGCAGACGCAGACCTACGAGCAGTACTTC. Protein sequence: CASSLGQTQTYEQYF. The full variable domain, its missing parts supplied by reference TRBV9 and TRBJ2-7, is DSGVTQTPKHLITATGQRVTLRCSPRSGDLSVYWYQQSLDQGLQFLIQYYNGEERAKGNILERFSAQQFPDLHSELNLSSLELGDSALYFCASSLGQTQTYEQYFGPGTRLTVT.